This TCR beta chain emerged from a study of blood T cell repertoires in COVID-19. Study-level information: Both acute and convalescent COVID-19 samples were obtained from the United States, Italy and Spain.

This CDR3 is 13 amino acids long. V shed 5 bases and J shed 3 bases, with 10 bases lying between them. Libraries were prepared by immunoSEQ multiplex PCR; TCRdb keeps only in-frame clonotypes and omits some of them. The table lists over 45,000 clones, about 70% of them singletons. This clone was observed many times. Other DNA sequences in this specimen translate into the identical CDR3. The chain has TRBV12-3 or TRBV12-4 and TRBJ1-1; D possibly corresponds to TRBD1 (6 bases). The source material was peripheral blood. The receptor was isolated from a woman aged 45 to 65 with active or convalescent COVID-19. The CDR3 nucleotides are TGTGCCAGCAGTACCAAGGGGGACACTGAAGCTTTCTTT. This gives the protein CASSTKGDTEAFF.